The TCR beta chain under discussion was sequenced for a study of metastatic and nonmetastatic thyroid tumors. Turning to the study itself: It was across blood and tumor or nodule tissue from malignant and benign thyroid patients that repertoires were compared.

The germline V gene has CDR1 SGHTA and CDR2 FQGNSA. V lost 5 bases and J 7 bases, leaving 12 bases between the germline ends. The length of the CDR3 is 13 residues. Per the study methods: CDR3 was compared across clinicopathological groups, and the resulting differences were used to build a distant-metastasis classifier for papillary thyroid cancer. MiXCR re-clonotyped the PCR reads for TCRdb. The V and J calls, along with clone size, are taken from TCRdb and not from the paper's own processing. The sample includes approximately 86,000 clones, roughly an eighth of them seen just once. No patient received treatment before thyroid surgery. This clone showed up many times.

This TCR was sampled from a female donor with papillary thyroid cancer or a benign thyroid nodule (not recorded which). Some clones in this sample may be carry-over from other donors' samples. The sequencing sample was made of tumor tissue. This rearrangement joins TRBV7-2 to TRBJ2-1; perhaps TRBD2 as D (6 bases). CDR3 in amino acids: CASSPGLKNEQFF. In DNA, the CDR3 is TGTGCCAGCAGCCCGGGACTTAAAAATGAGCAGTTCTTC. Full variable domain (outside the CDR3, taken from reference TRBV7-2 and TRBJ2-1): GAGVSQSPSNKVTEKGKDVELRCDPISGHTALYWYRQSLGQGLEFLIYFQGNSAPDKSGLPSDRFSAERTGGSVSTLTIQRTQQEDSAVYLCASSPGLKNEQFFGPGTRLTVL.